Sequencing of this T cell receptor (beta chain) was carried out in a study of CD8 T cells in Susac syndrome (dated by TCRdb to the late 2010s). For the wider study: Whether CD8+ T cell activation and differentiation in Susac syndrome was antigen driven was tested using repertoire sequencing. The clonality of the CD8+ T cell repertoire was compared across approximately eleven healthy donors, around 14 Susac syndrome patients and about 15 multiple sclerosis patients. Broader findings and caveats from the paper: The number of individuals in the TCR sequencing and HLA analysis was recognized as being relatively small.

Peripheral blood CD8+ and CD4+ T cells from healthy donors, Susac syndrome patients and multiple sclerosis patients were profiled by high-throughput TCR beta sequencing. Multiple sclerosis controls were treatment-naive patients with stable or active relapsing-remitting disease fulfilling revised McDonald criteria. CD8+ TEMRA cells were enriched by FACS, while bulk CD8+ and CD4+ T cells were purified by magnetic negative isolation. Blood was collected in EDTA tubes and processed within 24 hours, with PBMCs isolated through density gradient centrifugation. PBMCs intended for TCR sequencing were cryopreserved in liquid nitrogen and were subsequently thawed in a 37 degrees C water bath. A purity of at least 90% was achieved for sorted or isolated CD4+, CD8+ and CD8+ TEMRA cells. With respect to this clonotype: Its antigen remains unidentified. No base quality values were provided; no much bigger clone lies one nucleotide off.

RNA was extracted with the RNeasy kit and 0.5 to 1 ug was reverse transcribed using random hexamers. The immunoSEQ multiplex PCR assay, which covers 54 Vbeta and 13 Jbeta segments, was used to amplify TCR beta CDR3 regions. Bias from PCR amplification was corrected by using a synthetic template baseline for primer optimization and for computational correction. Under the source paper's analysis protocol: Reads were annotated to V, D and J genes per IMGT and analyzed with immunoSEQ Analyzer, keeping only productive sequences. To calculate clonality, Shannon entropy was normalized by log2 of the number of productive unique sequences and then subtracted from one. For each patient and control, public and private clones were evaluated within the 100 most prevalent clones. A clone was defined as Susac-specific if it was absent from the healthy and MS cohorts, from some 1,100 published viral clones and from other ImmuneACCESS disease sequences. TCRdb reprocessing: public reads trimmed at Q25 with fastp, clones called with MiXCR, in-frame beta chains kept. Every entry covers one CDR3 protein and lists the most common genes and DNA from its rows. TCRdb's processing, not the authors', yielded these V and J calls. This sample holds some 300,000 distinct CDR3 sequences; approximately 85% were observed only once. The ten top clones hold 0.21% of the sample.

CDR1 is given as ENHRY and CDR2 as SYGVKD, both from the germline V gene. Relative to germline, V is 5 bases shorter and J is 7 bases shorter, with 18 bases between their ends. The CDR3, from cysteine to phenylalanine, totals 14 residues. Of the read, only the CDR3 DNA is kept; its 42 bases are in frame from base 1. Sequencing was done on a sample of CD8+ T cells from PBMCs. The TCR was taken from a human donor with multiple sclerosis. In this chain, TRBV10-3 is recombined with TRBJ2-7, with a tentative D call of TRBD1 or TRBD2, each matching 5 bases. At the DNA level, the sequence is TGTGCCATCAGTTTGTGGGGGATTCCCTGGGAGCAGTACTTC. Its amino acids are CAISLWGIPWEQYF.